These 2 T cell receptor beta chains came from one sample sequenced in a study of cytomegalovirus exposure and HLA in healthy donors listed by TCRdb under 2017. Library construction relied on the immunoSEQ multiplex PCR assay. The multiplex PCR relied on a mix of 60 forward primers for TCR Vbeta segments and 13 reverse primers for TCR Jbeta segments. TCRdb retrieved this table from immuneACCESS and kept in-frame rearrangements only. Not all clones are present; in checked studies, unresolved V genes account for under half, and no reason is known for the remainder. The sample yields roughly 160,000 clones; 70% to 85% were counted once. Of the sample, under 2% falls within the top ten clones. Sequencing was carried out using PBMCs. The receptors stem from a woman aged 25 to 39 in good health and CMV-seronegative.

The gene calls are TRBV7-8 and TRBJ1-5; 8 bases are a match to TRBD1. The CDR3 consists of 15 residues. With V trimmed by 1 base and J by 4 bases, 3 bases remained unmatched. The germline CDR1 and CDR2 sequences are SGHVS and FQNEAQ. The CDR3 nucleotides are TGTGCCAGCAGCTTAGGGACAGGGCGGAATCAGCCCCAGCATTTT. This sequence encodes CASSLGTGRNQPQHF.

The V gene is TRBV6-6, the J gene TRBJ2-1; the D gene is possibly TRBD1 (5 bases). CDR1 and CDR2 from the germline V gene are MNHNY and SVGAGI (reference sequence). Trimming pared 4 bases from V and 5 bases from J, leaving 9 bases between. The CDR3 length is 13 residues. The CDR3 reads CASSFEQDNEQFF. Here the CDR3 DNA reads TGTGCCAGCAGTTTCGAACAGGACAATGAGCAGTTCTTC.